Following are 26 T cell receptor beta chains from one sample sequenced in a study of blood T cell repertoires in COVID-19. This table comes from immunoSEQ multiplex PCR, and its TCRdb copy is limited to in-frame clones, with some not included. The table records some 200,000 clones, 85% to 90% of them present only once. Sequences were obtained from peripheral blood. The receptors were sampled from a man older than 75 with acute or convalescent COVID-19.

This clone was counted only a few times. The V call is TRBV18, the J call TRBJ1-3, with D perhaps matching TRBD1 (5 bases). Trimming left V 0 bases short and J 4 bases short, with 10 bases between. CDR1 and CDR2 from the germline V gene are KGHSH and LQKENI. The CDR3 extends over 15 amino acids. The DNA of the CDR3 is TGTGCCAGCTCACCACCTGCGGGGGTGGGAAACACCATATATTTT. Residues: CASSPPAGVGNTIYF. The entire variable domain, with the rest obtained from reference TRBV18 and TRBJ1-3, is as follows: NAGVMQNPRHLVRRRGQEARLRCSPMKGHSHVYWYRQLPEEGLKFMVYLQKENIIDESGMPKERFSAEFPKEGPSILRIQQVVRGDSAAYFCASSPPAGVGNTIYFGEGSWLTVV.

This clone appeared a single time. This sequence joins TRBV19 and TRBJ2-1; a weak D match, TRBD1 (6 bases). Germline CDR1 reads LNHDA; CDR2 reads SQIVND (reference sequence). This CDR3 region has 15 residues. With 4 bases removed from V and 0 bases from J, the gap between germline ends came to 10 bases. As DNA, the CDR3 is TGTGCCAGTAGTACCGGACAGAGCTCCTACAATGAGCAGTTCTTC. Translation: CASSTGQSSYNEQFF.

The DNA for the CDR3 is TGTGCCAGCAGTGCGGGAACCTATGGCTACACCTTC. It translates to CASSAGTYGYTF. The rearrangement joins TRBV28 to TRBJ1-2; D is unresolved. Per the germline V gene, CDR1 is MDHEN and CDR2 is SYDVKM. The CDR3 extends over 12 amino acids. V was pared by 5 bases and J by 4 bases, with 8 bases between.

The V gene is TRBV28, the J gene TRBJ2-7; TRBD2 matches 9 bases. Germline loops: CDR1 MDHEN, CDR2 SYDVKM. Trimming removed 4 bases from V and 1 base from J; junction bases left unmatched: 5. CDR3 length: 15 amino acids. The CDR3 sequence is CASSYSGSASYEQYF. Written as DNA, the CDR3 is TGTGCCAGCAGTTATAGCGGGAGCGCATCCTACGAGCAGTACTTC.

The chain carries TRBV12-5 and TRBJ2-1, with 10 bases identical to TRBD2. V trimming: 4 bases; J trimming: 7 bases; junction bases outside the gene matches: 7. Germline V gene lookup returns CDR1 LGHNT and CDR2 FRNRAP. The CDR3 length is 15 residues. Here the CDR3 reads CASGSGLAEANEQFF. The CDR3 coding sequence is TGTGCTAGTGGTTCCGGACTAGCGGAGGCAAATGAGCAGTTCTTC.

The sample holds a few counts of this clone. The J gene is TRBJ1-6, the V gene TRBV30, with 7 bases aligning to TRBD1. The V and J ends lost 4 bases and 4 bases, in that order; junction bases with no gene match: 10. The germline V gene encodes CDR1 GTSNPN and CDR2 SVGIG (reference sequence). CDR3 size: 16 residues. The CDR3 spells CAWTRGGTVYNSPLHF. CDR3 bases: TGTGCCTGGACCCGAGGAGGGACAGTTTATAATTCACCCCTCCACTTT.

The rearrangement joins TRBV11-2 to TRBJ2-7, with a tentative D call TRBD2 (5 bases). Per the germline V gene, CDR1 is SGHAT and CDR2 is FQNNGV. With 1 base removed from V and 2 bases from J, the gap between germline ends came to 18 bases. The CDR3 sequence is 17 residues long. CDR3: CASSLGGLGRATYEQYF. The CDR3 coding sequence is TGTGCCAGCAGCTTAGGGGGTTTAGGGCGGGCGACCTACGAGCAGTACTTC.

The J gene is TRBJ2-7, the V gene TRBV7-4, with 8 bases aligning to TRBD1. J was trimmed by 2 bases and V by 5 bases; bases with no gene match: 17. Germline-derived CDR1 and CDR2 are SGHVT and SQSDAQ. The CDR3 extends over 18 amino acids. The CDR3 here is CASSPGDRTGLLPYEQYV. The DNA of the CDR3 is TGTGCCAGCAGCCCTGGGGACCGGACAGGGCTTCTTCCCTACGAGCAGTACGTC.

This chain joins TRBV19 and TRBJ1-5; TRBD1 aligns across 8 bases. The CDR3 has 16 residues. CDR1 and CDR2 from the germline V gene are LNHDA and SQIVND (reference sequence). J lost 2 bases, V lost 4 bases, and 7 bases had no gene match. CDR3: CASSKVDRGGNQPQHF. The CDR3, as DNA: TGTGCCAGTAGTAAAGTCGACAGGGGTGGCAATCAGCCCCAGCATTTT.

The CDR3: CASSLKGGVGYGYTF. The CDR3 region has the DNA TGTGCCAGCAGCTTAAAGGGCGGGGTAGGCTATGGCTACACCTTC. The J gene is TRBJ1-2, the V gene TRBV7-3; D ambiguous. V dropped 1 base and J dropped 4 bases, with 13 bases sitting between them. CDR3 size: 15 residues. CDR1 is SGHTA, CDR2 FQGTGA, per germline. The full variable domain, its missing parts supplied by reference TRBV7-3 and TRBJ1-2, is GAGVSQTPSNKVTEKGKYVELRCDPISGHTALYWYRQSLGQGPEFLIYFQGTGAADDSGLPNDRFFAVRPEGSVSTLKIQRTERGDSAVYLCASSLKGGVGYGYTFGSGTRLTVV.

This chain uses TRBV30 with TRBJ1-3; TRBD1 might be the D (6 bases). The CDR3 is made up of 13 amino acids. V lost 2 bases and J 2 bases, leaving 7 bases between the germline ends. CDR1 and CDR2 (germline): GTSNPN, SVGIG (reference sequence). CDR3 residues: CAWSQGTGNTIYF. CDR3 bases: TGTGCCTGGAGTCAGGGGACTGGAAACACCATATATTTT.

This chain uses TRBV7-8 with TRBJ2-1; D remains ambiguous. Germline loops: CDR1 SGHVS, CDR2 FQNEAQ. The length of the CDR3 is 16 residues. The V end lost 3 bases, the J end lost 0 bases, and 12 bases lay between the germline ends. The CDR3: CASSLAVSSSYNEQFF. The CDR3 DNA reads as TGTGCCAGCAGCTTGGCCGTTTCCAGCTCCTACAATGAGCAGTTCTTC.

The chain uses TRBV5-4 and TRBJ2-7; D gene ambiguous. The CDR3 runs to 12 residues. V lost 1 base, J lost 3 bases, and 5 bases lay in between. Germline V CDR1 and CDR2: SGHNT, YYREEE (reference sequence). The CDR3 nucleotides read TGTGCCAGCAGCTTGAACAACTACGAGCAGTACGTC. Translation: CASSLNNYEQYV.

The chain recombines TRBV19 with TRBJ1-6; the D gene is possibly TRBD1 (5 bases). V was clipped by 0 bases and J by 3 bases, with 6 bases between them. Germline values: CDR1 LNHDA, CDR2 SQIVND (reference sequence). The CDR3 is 15 residues long. CDR3 residues: CASSIETDYNSPLHF. CDR3 bases: TGTGCCAGTAGTATAGAGACAGACTATAATTCACCCCTCCACTTT.

This rearrangement joins TRBV7-8 to TRBJ1-5; D remains ambiguous. In germline, CDR1 is SGHVS, CDR2 FQNEAQ. V was pared by 1 base and J by 4 bases, with 8 bases between. CDR3 length: 14 residues. The CDR3 bases are TGTGCCAGCAGCTTAGGACAAGTAAATCAGCCCCAGCATTTT. Amino acid sequence: CASSLGQVNQPQHF. The variable domain in full, with the rest retrieved from reference TRBV7-8 and TRBJ1-5, is GAGVSQSPRYKVAKRGQDVALRCDPISGHVSLFWYQQALGQGPEFLTYFQNEAQLDKSGLPSDRFFAERPEGSVSTLKIQRTQQEDSAVYLCASSLGQVNQPQHFGDGTRLSIL.

The chain employs TRBV11-2 and TRBJ1-4; TRBD1 matches at 9 bases. This CDR3 is 15 amino acids long. Germline V gives CDR1 SGHAT, CDR2 FQNNGV. The V gene end was trimmed by 5 bases and the J gene end by 7 bases; junction bases not matched to a gene: 8. CDR3 residues: CASSVQGAFGEKLFF. The CDR3, as DNA: TGTGCCAGCAGCGTACAGGGGGCGTTTGGTGAAAAACTGTTTTTT.

There are a few counts of this clone. The chain has TRBV5-1 and TRBJ2-7, with 11 nucleotides matching TRBD1. Germline V gene sequence: CDR1 SGHRS, CDR2 YFSETQ. The CDR3 is 14 residues long. Trimming cost V 4 bases and J 5 bases; bases outside gene matches: 5. The CDR3 is CASSGGQGVDEQYF. In DNA form, the CDR3 reads TGCGCCAGCAGCGGGGGACAGGGGGTGGACGAGCAGTACTTC.

This clone occurred once. This chain links TRBV23-1 with TRBJ2-7; 10 nucleotides align to TRBD1. TRBV23-1 is an ORF for which the function is uncertain. Losses at the gene ends were 7 bases for V and 0 bases for J; bases not matched to a gene: 6. The CDR3 has 15 residues. The CDR3 nucleotides are TGCGCCAGCAACATGGACAGGGGGAGCTCCTACGAGCAGTACGTC. As protein: CASNMDRGSSYEQYV.

The J gene is TRBJ2-7, the V gene TRBV7-2, with 7 bases that match TRBD2. Germline V gene lookup returns CDR1 SGHTA and CDR2 FQGNSA. This CDR3 comprises 16 residues. V lost 1 base, J lost 0 bases, and 6 bases stayed unmatched. The CDR3 DNA is TGTGCCAGCAGCTTAGGTGGGACTATTCCCTCCTACGAGCAGTACTTC. This translates into CASSLGGTIPSYEQYF.

This rearrangement joins TRBV11-2 to TRBJ1-2, with a possible D match to TRBD1 (5 bases). CDR3 length: 14 residues. Germline CDR1 SGHAT, CDR2 FQNNGV. Deletions cut 4 bases from V and 3 bases from J, with 12 bases between. The DNA for the CDR3 is TGTGCCAGCAGCTCCGGTCAAGGGGACTATGGCTACACCTTC. Translated: CASSSGQGDYGYTF.

The J gene is TRBJ2-5, the V gene TRBV4-3; TRBD1 might be the D (6 bases). V shed 2 bases and J shed 1 base, with 20 bases lying between them. This CDR3 has 18 residues. Germline values: CDR1 LGHNA, CDR2 YSLEER. This CDR3 reads CASSQTFPGTKFQETQYF. The CDR3 DNA sequence: TGCGCCAGCAGCCAAACGTTTCCCGGGACAAAGTTCCAAGAGACCCAGTACTTC.

The chain combines TRBV19 with TRBJ1-2, with D uncertain. The CDR3 is 11 amino acids. Trimming removed 9 bases at V and 8 bases at J, with 13 bases between. From germline, CDR1 is LNHDA and CDR2 SQIVND (reference sequence). CDR3 coding DNA: TGTGCCAGCTCTTTCCACGGGGGCTACACCTTC. Translating it yields CASSFHGGYTF.

The chain couples TRBV5-4 to TRBJ2-2; D ambiguous. Germline lookup yields CDR1 SGHNT and CDR2 YYREEE (reference sequence). The V end lost 2 bases, the J end lost 0 bases, and 5 bases lay between the germline ends. The CDR3 spans 14 residues. The CDR3, as DNA: TGTGCCAGCAGCTTAGAGGCGAACACCGGGGAGCTGTTTTTT. This codes for CASSLEANTGELFF.

This chain joins TRBV19 and TRBJ1-4; D might be TRBD1 (5 bases). Trimming took off 7 bases at V and 10 bases at J, with 19 bases between the two ends. Germline loops: CDR1 LNHDA, CDR2 SQIVND (reference sequence). The CDR3 sequence is 14 residues long. The DNA of the CDR3 is TGTGCCAGTATCCCGGCGGGGGTCGGGGGAAAACTGTTTTTT. It yields the protein CASIPAGVGGKLFF. Together with reference TRBV19 and TRBJ1-4, the CDR3 gives the full variable domain: DGGITQSPKYLFRKEGQNVTLSCEQNLNHDAMYWYRQDPGQGLRLIYYSQIVNDFQKGDIAEGYSVSREKKESFPLTVTSAQKNPTAFYLCASIPAGVGGKLFFGSGTQLSVL.

This sequence joins TRBV11-2 and TRBJ2-7, with D perhaps TRBD1 (6 bases). This CDR3 comprises 14 residues. Per germline, CDR1 SGHAT and CDR2 FQNNGV. The germline V and J ends were trimmed by 3 bases and 6 bases, with 15 bases remaining between them. The CDR3 region has the DNA TGTGCCAGCAGCTTCACCGGGACACCCGCCGAGCAGTACTTC. This translates into CASSFTGTPAEQYF.

The chain uses TRBV5-5 and TRBJ2-7; weak D call: TRBD2 (5 bases). Trimming stripped 5 bases from V and 1 base from J, with 16 bases between. Germline CDR1 SGHKS, CDR2 YYEKEE (reference sequence). The CDR3 is 15 residues long. The CDR3 here is CASSPWAGQSYEQYF. CDR3 sequence (DNA): TGTGCCAGCAGTCCCTGGGCGGGCCAGTCCTACGAGCAGTACTTC.